These 25 T cell receptor beta chains originate from one sample sequenced in a study of blood T cell repertoires in COVID-19. Assay used: immunoSEQ multiplex PCR; TCRdb lists only in-frame clones, some missing. The table shows about 120,000 clones, with nearly 90% occurring only once. The specimen was peripheral blood. Every receptor here comes from a woman in her sixties or seventies with COVID-19, enrolled during active disease.

Comments on this clone: One junction end does not reproduce the germline sequence, and a read error may be involved. J is TRBJ2-7 and V is TRBV3-1 (or the pseudogene TRBV3-2), with 10 bases lining up with TRBD1. CDR1 LGHDT and CDR2 YNNKEL come from the germline V gene (reference sequence). The CDR3 sequence is 14 residues long. The chain's CDR3 is CASSPRDRGSSVSF. The DNA for the CDR3 is TGTGCCAGCAGCCCCCGGGACAGGGGCTCCTCGGTGAGCTTC.

This sequence joins TRBV4-2 and TRBJ1-4; the match to TRBD1 covers 11 bases. Germline lookup yields CDR1 LGHNA and CDR2 YNFKEQ. Trimming took 0 bases from V and 11 from J; bases not matched to a gene: 5. This CDR3 comprises 15 residues. CDR3 bases: TGTGCCAGCAGCCAAGATCAGGGGACAGGGGGGAAACTGTTTTTT. As protein: CASSQDQGTGGKLFF.

The chain recombines TRBV11-1 with TRBJ2-2, with TRBD2 identical over 7 bases. The V segment lost 2 bases and the J segment 7 bases; nucleotides outside the gene matches: 7. Germline CDR1 is SGHAT and CDR2 is FQDESV (reference sequence). This CDR3 is 15 amino acids long. The CDR3 loop reads CASSLLRLAGGELFF. The CDR3 DNA follows: TGTGCCAGCAGCTTACTCCGACTAGCCGGCGGGGAGCTGTTTTTT. The complete variable domain, with remaining parts taken from reference TRBV11-1 and TRBJ2-2, reads EAEVAQSPRYKITEKSQAVAFWCDPISGHATLYWYRQILGQGPELLVQFQDESVVDDSQLPKDRFSAERLKGVDSTLKIQPAELGDSAMYLCASSLLRLAGGELFFGEGSRLTVL.

The gene calls are TRBV12-3 or TRBV12-4 and TRBJ1-6, with D hard to call. The CDR3 is 13 residues long. V lost 1 base and J lost 10, with 8 bases in between. Here the CDR3 DNA reads TGTGCCAGCAGTTTAGTAGCTCGGTCACCCCTCCACTTT. Its translation is CASSLVARSPLHF.

This chain links TRBV6-5 with TRBJ1-2; D remains ambiguous. The CDR3 sequence is 14 residues long. Germline V gene data show CDR1 as MNHEY and CDR2 as SVGAGI. V lost 5 bases and J 5 bases, leaving 15 bases between the germline ends. CDR3 protein: CASSTSTVSYGYTF. CDR3 in DNA: TGTGCCAGCAGTACCTCCACGGTTAGTTATGGCTACACCTTC.

The chain couples TRBV7-2 to TRBJ1-5; 8 bases match TRBD1. The germline gives CDR1 SGHTA, CDR2 FQGNSA. V was clipped by 5 bases and J by 6 bases; unmatched bases: 12. This CDR3 has 16 residues. The CDR3 here is CASSIRTGNEGQPQHF. The CDR3, as DNA: TGTGCCAGCAGCATTCGGACAGGGAATGAAGGTCAGCCCCAGCATTTT.

This chain's CDR3 is CASSLRPTGDGSPLHF. The CDR3 bases are TGTGCCAGCAGCTTACGGCCGACAGGGGACGGTTCACCCCTCCACTTT. This chain links TRBV4-2 with TRBJ1-6, with TRBD1 identical over 8 bases. After removal of 5 bases from V and 9 bases from J, the junction contained 12 bases not matched to a gene. The CDR3 covers 16 residues. Looked up from germline, CDR1 is LGHNA and CDR2 is YNFKEQ.

This clone occurred a few times. The V gene is TRBV10-1, the J gene TRBJ1-5; 8 bases line up with TRBD1. The germline V gene encodes CDR1 WNHNN and CDR2 SYGVQD (reference sequence). The CDR3 is made up of 16 amino acids. J was trimmed by 1 base and V by 5 bases; bases with no gene match: 7. The CDR3 reads CASSRRGPASNQPQHF. The CDR3 DNA is TGCGCCAGCAGTCGCAGGGGGCCTGCGAGCAATCAGCCCCAGCATTTT.

The chain uses TRBV6-6 and TRBJ2-7; 11 bases are a match to TRBD2. The CDR3 extends over 15 amino acids. Losses at the gene ends were 6 bases for V and 0 bases for J; bases not matched to a gene: 4. CDR1 is MNHNY, CDR2 SVGAGI, per germline (reference sequence). CDR3 sequence: CASSRSGGASYEQYF. The DNA of the CDR3 is TGTGCCAGCAGCCGTAGCGGGGGGGCCTCCTACGAGCAGTACTTC.

V gene TRBV12-3 or TRBV12-4 combines with J gene TRBJ1-1, with D unclear. CDR3 length: 13 residues. Trimming took 5 bases from V and 3 from J, leaving 10 bases between them. The CDR3 nucleotides are TGTGCCAGCAGTCCCGGGAGATACACTGAAGCTTTCTTT. Translating gives CASSPGRYTEAFF.

Regarding this clone: Sequence at one end of the junction differs from germline and may be a read error. The chain employs TRBV7-8 and TRBJ1-1, with D perhaps matching TRBD1 (6 bases). CDR1 SGHVS and CDR2 FQNEAQ come from the germline V gene. The CDR3 is 11 residues long. The chain's CDR3 is CASSFSTGLSF. CDR3 sequence (DNA): TGTGCCAGCAGCTTTTCAACAGGGCTCTCCTTT.

The V and J genes are TRBV10-3 and TRBJ2-7, with 11 nucleotides matching TRBD2. Germline loops: CDR1 ENHRY, CDR2 SYGVKD. The CDR3 runs to 16 residues. The V gene end was trimmed by 6 bases and the J gene end by 3 bases; junction bases not matched to a gene: 10. The CDR3 spells CAIRVAGGFPFYEQYF. Written as DNA, the CDR3 is TGTGCCATCAGGGTAGCGGGGGGGTTTCCGTTCTACGAGCAGTACTTC.

The chain has TRBV6-5 and TRBJ1-6; D is perhaps TRBD1 (5 bases). The germline V gene encodes CDR1 MNHEY and CDR2 SVGAGI. The CDR3 runs to 13 residues. V was shortened by 7 bases and J by 5 bases, with 9 bases between the two germline ends. The CDR3 DNA reads as TGTGCCAGCAAGACGGACAATAATTCACCCCTCCACTTT. This encodes CASKTDNNSPLHF.

This rearrangement joins TRBV5-1 to TRBJ2-2; D call uncertain. The V gene's germline CDR1 is SGHRS and CDR2 YFSETQ. This CDR3 is built from 15 residues. With 4 bases removed from V and 1 base from J, the gap between germline ends came to 11 bases. CDR3 DNA: TGCGCCAGCAGCCAGGTCCAGGAGAACACCGGGGAGCTGTTTTTT. It yields the protein CASSQVQENTGELFF.

The chain employs TRBV27 and TRBJ2-5, with D possibly matching TRBD2 (5 bases). V lost 3 bases and J 7 bases, leaving 6 bases between the germline ends. The CDR3 covers 11 residues. Germline CDR1 reads MNHEY; CDR2 reads SMNVEV (reference sequence). CDR3 nucleotide sequence: TGTGCCAGCAGTTTCGGAGGGACCCAGTACTTC. This gives the protein CASSFGGTQYF.

This clone was picked up one time. V usage is TRBV4-1 and J usage is TRBJ2-3; no definite D call. This CDR3 is 13 amino acids long. From germline, CDR1 is MGHRA and CDR2 YSYEKL. The V end was cut by 4 bases, the J end by 3 bases, with 8 bases between. CDR3 sequence (DNA): TGCGCCAGCAGCCCGCCCGGGACAGATACGCAGTATTTT. Its translation is CASSPPGTDTQYF.

V gene TRBV2 combines with J gene TRBJ2-2; 8 bases line up with TRBD1. Germline V CDR1 and CDR2: SNHLY, FYNNEI. The CDR3 consists of 13 residues. Trimming at V came to 4 bases and at J to 6 bases, leaving 1 base not matched to a gene. CDR3 bases: TGTGCCAGCAGTGGACAGGGGCCCGGGGAGCTGTTTTTT. This encodes CASSGQGPGELFF.

J is TRBJ2-2 and V is TRBV7-9; D not certain. Germline values: CDR1 SEHNR, CDR2 FQNEAQ (reference sequence). This CDR3 has 13 amino acids. V was trimmed by 5 bases and J by 5 bases, leaving 9 bases between them. The CDR3 region has the DNA TGTGCCAGCAGCCCGAGCTGGACCGGGGAGCTGTTTTTT. It specifies CASSPSWTGELFF.

This chain connects TRBV6-5 to TRBJ1-2, with D hard to call. V dropped 8 bases and J dropped 4 bases, with 11 bases sitting between them. Germline V lookup: CDR1 MNHEY, CDR2 SVGAGI. The CDR3 runs 12 residues. CDR3 sequence reads: CASGREGYGYTF. CDR3 sequence (DNA): TGTGCCAGCGGGAGGGAAGGCTATGGCTACACCTTC.

The chain couples TRBV5-4 to TRBJ2-1; TRBD1 is a possible D gene (6 bases). The CDR3 contains 16 residues. V lost 5 bases, J lost 2 bases, and 17 bases lay in between. CDR1 and CDR2 from the germline V gene are SGHNT and YYREEE (reference sequence). The CDR3 nucleotides read TGTGCCAGCAGTAAACAGGGAACAGTACCCTACAATGAGCAGTTCTTC. Its translation is CASSKQGTVPYNEQFF.

The J gene is TRBJ2-1, the V gene TRBV9; TRBD2 agrees at 13 bases. The J segment lost 8 bases and the V segment lost 3 bases, leaving 5 bases of the junction unmatched. Germline CDR1 is SGDLS and CDR2 is YYNGEE. The CDR3 runs to 15 residues. DNA for the CDR3: TGTGCCAGCAGCGCACGGACTAGCGGGGGTTATGAGCAGTTCTTC. Translation: CASSARTSGGYEQFF.

This clone has just one count. The chain is built from TRBV7-2 and TRBJ1-1, with D unclear. The CDR3 sequence is 14 residues long. Germline V gives CDR1 SGHTA, CDR2 FQGNSA. The V end was cut by 3 bases, the J end by 1 base, with 9 bases between. CDR3: CASSLGPGNTEAFF. CDR3 coding DNA: TGTGCCAGCAGCTTGGGCCCTGGGAACACTGAAGCTTTCTTT.

This clone was observed a handful of times. The CDR3 DNA reads as TGTGCCAGCAGCCAGCAAGGACAGGAGCAGATGGGAACTTTCTTT. Its translation is CASSQQGQEQMGTFF. The chain links TRBV7-9 to TRBJ1-1; 7 bases are a match to TRBD1. Germline CDR1 is SEHNR and CDR2 is FQNEAQ (reference sequence). The CDR3 sequence is 15 residues long. With V trimmed by 5 bases and J by 12 bases, 18 bases remained unmatched.

The CDR3 loop reads CASSLGGKGATEAFF. In DNA, the CDR3 is TGTGCCAGCAGCTTAGGGGGAAAAGGGGCCACTGAAGCTTTCTTT. This chain joins TRBV11-2 and TRBJ1-1, with TRBD1 as a possible D gene (5 bases). Trimming took 1 base from V and 4 from J, leaving 13 bases between them. Germline CDR1 SGHAT, CDR2 FQNNGV. This CDR3 spans 15 amino acids.

This clone has just a few counts. The chain has TRBV2 and TRBJ2-7; TRBD2 is a possible D gene (5 bases). Germline assignment: CDR1 SNHLY and CDR2 FYNNEI. The CDR3 sequence is 15 residues long. Trimming took 3 bases from V and 0 from J, leaving 12 bases between them. CDR3 in amino acids: CASSDGEGSSYEQYF. CDR3 coding DNA: TGTGCCAGCAGTGATGGTGAGGGTAGCTCCTACGAGCAGTACTTC.